The rows below give T cell receptor beta chains drawn from one sample of a study of glioma-infiltrating T cells after dendritic cell vaccination. Some clones are missing from TCRdb's copy, which holds only in-frame ones; the method was immunoSEQ multiplex PCR. Found here are roughly 100,000 clones, 90% of them singletons; the top ten hold roughly 3%. The sequences come from blood, collected after dendritic cell vaccination. These receptor sequences come from a human donor with glioblastoma. Both conserved end residues are part of each CDR3. The order of the fields is V gene, J gene, D gene, clone size, CDR3 DNA, CDR3 protein. D genes are given only for firm matches. Clone size is not always given. Where it is, it says once, few, many or a class for expanded clones.

V gene: TRBV7-2; J gene: TRBJ1-5; D gene: NA; clone size: NA; CDR3 DNA: TGTGCCAGCAGCTTAGGACACGTTAATCAGCCCCAGCATTTT; CDR3 protein: CASSLGHVNQPQHF
V gene: TRBV4-1; J gene: TRBJ1-6; D gene: NA; clone size: few; CDR3 DNA: TGTGCCTCTAACAGGGCTATCTCCGATTCACCCCTCCACTTT; CDR3 protein: CASNRAISDSPLHF
V gene: TRBV30; J gene: TRBJ1-1; D gene: NA; clone size: few; CDR3 DNA: TGTGCCTGGAGTGCCGCCTGGGCCACTGAAGCTTTCTTT; CDR3 protein: CAWSAAWATEAFF
V gene: TRBV10-3; J gene: TRBJ2-3; D gene: TRBD2; clone size: NA; CDR3 DNA: TGTGCCATCAGTGAGTCGGGGCTGCTAGCGGGGGCCGGAGATACGCAGTATTTT; CDR3 protein: CAISESGLLAGAGDTQYF
V gene: TRBV30; J gene: TRBJ2-2; D gene: TRBD2; clone size: NA; CDR3 DNA: TGTGCCTGGAGAGACATCCAAGCGGGAGTAGGGCACGGGGAGCTGTTTTTT; CDR3 protein: CAWRDIQAGVGHGELFF
V gene: TRBV5-4; J gene: TRBJ1-3; D gene: NA; clone size: once; CDR3 DNA: TGTGCCAGCAGCGTGGACAGCTCTGGAAACACCATATATTTT; CDR3 protein: CASSVDSSGNTIYF
V gene: TRBV5-1; J gene: TRBJ2-1; D gene: NA; clone size: NA; CDR3 DNA: TGCGCCAGCAGCTTGGTTTCTTATGAGCAGTTCTTC; CDR3 protein: CASSLVSYEQFF
V gene: TRBV5-1; J gene: TRBJ2-1; D gene: TRBD2; clone size: NA; CDR3 DNA: TGCGCCAGCAGCTCCGGGACTAGCGTACCCAATGAGCAGTTCTTC; CDR3 protein: CASSSGTSVPNEQFF
V gene: TRBV5-4; J gene: TRBJ2-7; D gene: NA; clone size: NA; CDR3 DNA: TGTGCCAGCAGCTTGGCGAGGACAGAGCAGTACTTC; CDR3 protein: CASSLARTEQYF
V gene: TRBV4-1; J gene: TRBJ2-3; D gene: TRBD2; clone size: NA; CDR3 DNA: TGCGCCAGCAGCCTCGAAGGAGCGGGAGTGACAGATACGCAGTATTTT; CDR3 protein: CASSLEGAGVTDTQYF
V gene: TRBV21-1; J gene: TRBJ2-7; D gene: NA; clone size: NA; CDR3 DNA: TGTGCCAGCAGCCGTGACAGGGGGCCGTACGAGCAGTACTTC; CDR3 protein: CASSRDRGPYEQYF
V gene: TRBV6-1; J gene: TRBJ2-7; D gene: NA; clone size: NA; CDR3 DNA: TGTGCCAGCAGTTTCCCGGGGAACTACGAGCAGTACTTC; CDR3 protein: CASSFPGNYEQYF
V gene: TRBV6-1; J gene: TRBJ2-4; D gene: NA; clone size: NA; CDR3 DNA: TGTGCCAGCAGCGCAAGCGAAGGTGACATTCAGTACTTC; CDR3 protein: CASSASEGDIQYF
V gene: TRBV5-4; J gene: TRBJ2-3; D gene: NA; clone size: NA; CDR3 DNA: TGTGCCAGCAGCTTGGACGCGGGAAGCACAGATACGCAGTATTTT; CDR3 protein: CASSLDAGSTDTQYF
V gene: TRBV2; J gene: TRBJ1-1; D gene: TRBD1; clone size: once; CDR3 DNA: TGTGCCAGCAGTCGACAGGGTAACATGAACACTGAAGCTTTCTTT; CDR3 protein: CASSRQGNMNTEAFF
V gene: TRBV11-3; J gene: TRBJ2-3; D gene: NA; clone size: NA; CDR3 DNA: TGTGCCAGCAGCTTAGTGTGGGGCCCTAGCACAGATACGCAGTATTTT; CDR3 protein: CASSLVWGPSTDTQYF
V gene: TRBV6-1; J gene: TRBJ2-7; D gene: TRBD2; clone size: NA; CDR3 DNA: TGTGCCAGCAGTGTTTCAGGGACTACGATCTACGAGCAGTACTTC; CDR3 protein: CASSVSGTTIYEQYF
V gene: TRBV6-6; J gene: TRBJ1-3; D gene: NA; clone size: NA; CDR3 DNA: TGTGCCAGCAGTTCCACCGCGCGCGGAAACACCATATATTTT; CDR3 protein: CASSSTARGNTIYF
V gene: TRBV7-8; J gene: TRBJ2-7; D gene: TRBD1; clone size: NA; CDR3 DNA: TGTGCCAGCAGCTTAGGCCTTGGACAGGCAATGAGCTCCTACGAGCAGTACTTC; CDR3 protein: CASSLGLGQAMSSYEQYF
V gene: TRBV5-1; J gene: TRBJ2-2; D gene: NA; clone size: NA; CDR3 DNA: TGCGCCAGCAGCTTCCAGAGTAGCGACCAGCGGGTCGGGGAGCTGTTTTTT; CDR3 protein: CASSFQSSDQRVGELFF
V gene: TRBV27; J gene: TRBJ2-5; D gene: TRBD1; clone size: NA; CDR3 DNA: TGTGCCAGCAGTCTCGGACAGGGCGTTGGAGAGACCCAGTACTTC; CDR3 protein: CASSLGQGVGETQYF
V gene: TRBV10-3; J gene: TRBJ1-2; D gene: TRBD1; clone size: NA; CDR3 DNA: TGTGCCATCAGCGTGGGACAGGGGATTAACTATGGCTACACCTTC; CDR3 protein: CAISVGQGINYGYTF
V gene: TRBV28; J gene: TRBJ2-2; D gene: NA; clone size: once; CDR3 DNA: TGTGCCAGCGTAACTTCCGGGACTGGCACCGGGGAGCTGTTTTTT; CDR3 protein: CASVTSGTGTGELFF
V gene: TRBV6-5; J gene: TRBJ2-1; D gene: NA; clone size: NA; CDR3 DNA: TGTGCCAGCAGTTACCCGGGGGACAATGAGCAGTTCTTC; CDR3 protein: CASSYPGDNEQFF
V gene: TRBV5-1; J gene: TRBJ2-7; D gene: TRBD2; clone size: once; CDR3 DNA: TGCGCCAGCAGCTCGACTAGCGGCTCCTACGAGCAGTACTTC; CDR3 protein: CASSSTSGSYEQYF
V gene: TRBV19; J gene: TRBJ1-2; D gene: TRBD1; clone size: NA; CDR3 DNA: TGTGCCAGTAGTATAGTAGGGGGCCGGGACGGCTACACCTTC; CDR3 protein: CASSIVGGRDGYTF
V gene: TRBV27; J gene: TRBJ1-6; D gene: TRBD1; clone size: once; CDR3 DNA: TGTGCCAGCAGTACATCAGGGGGAGTCAGCTCCTATAATTCACCCCTCCACTTT; CDR3 protein: CASSTSGGVSSYNSPLHF
V gene: TRBV28; J gene: TRBJ1-1; D gene: TRBD1; clone size: NA; CDR3 DNA: TGTGCCAGCAGTTCCGCCGGGACAGGGGAAACTGAAGCTTTCTTT; CDR3 protein: CASSSAGTGETEAFF
V gene: TRBV18; J gene: TRBJ1-4; D gene: NA; clone size: NA; CDR3 DNA: TGTGCCAGCTCACCACTCAGGGATGAAAAACTGTTTTTT; CDR3 protein: CASSPLRDEKLFF
V gene: TRBV5-1; J gene: TRBJ2-6; D gene: NA; clone size: NA; CDR3 DNA: TGCGCCAGCAGCTTTGGTGGCACTGGGGCCAACGTCCTGACTTTC; CDR3 protein: CASSFGGTGANVLTF
V gene: TRBV19; J gene: TRBJ1-2; D gene: TRBD1; clone size: once; CDR3 DNA: TGTGCCAGTAAGACAGGGAACTATGGCTACACCTTC; CDR3 protein: CASKTGNYGYTF
V gene: TRBV9; J gene: TRBJ2-7; D gene: TRBD2; clone size: few; CDR3 DNA: TGTGCCAGCAGCGTTAGCGGGGCCTACGAGCAGTACTTC; CDR3 protein: CASSVSGAYEQYF
V gene: TRBV2; J gene: TRBJ2-1; D gene: TRBD2; clone size: once; CDR3 DNA: TGTGCCAGCAGTCCAACGCGCGGGGGTTCCTACAATGAGCAGTTCTTC; CDR3 protein: CASSPTRGGSYNEQFF
V gene: TRBV6-1; J gene: TRBJ1-3; D gene: NA; clone size: NA; CDR3 DNA: TGTGCCAGCAGCATGGGGTGGACAGCTGGAAACACCATATATTTT; CDR3 protein: CASSMGWTAGNTIYF
V gene: TRBV7-9; J gene: TRBJ1-1; D gene: TRBD1; clone size: NA; CDR3 DNA: TGTGCCAGCAGCTTATTCGGAGGGGGCCGAATTGGCACTGAAGCTTTCTTT; CDR3 protein: CASSLFGGGRIGTEAFF